This TCR beta chain was captured by sequencing in a study of blood T cell repertoires in COVID-19. Study-level information: PBMCs, B-cell-depleted T cells, or T cells were the source of the cDNA or gDNA that made up the material.

Sequencing was performed with immunoSEQ multiplex PCR; in TCRdb, only in-frame clones are kept and a portion is missing. The sample holds 120,000 to 150,000 clones; 65% to 85% are singletons and the top ten take roughly 4.7%. This clone was observed a single time. Germline V CDR1 and CDR2: SGHRS, YFSETQ. The CDR3 runs 17 residues. The ends lost 0 bases at V and 1 base at J; junction bases unmatched: 6. This sequence originates from a woman between 50 and 59 years old with acute or convalescent COVID-19. The chain uses TRBV5-1 and TRBJ2-2; TRBD1 matches 7 bases. The sample consisted of peripheral blood. CDR3 DNA: TGCGCCAGCAGCTTGGGGCAGACAGGGAGGAACACCGGGGAGCTGTTTTTT. Translation gives CASSLGQTGRNTGELFF.